This T cell receptor beta chain came from a study of T-cell memory formation after mild COVID-19. Study summary: TCR clusters were mostly donor specific.

From the 5' RACE reads, TCRdb called clonotypes with MiXCR, one entry per CDR3 protein. The table shows 250,000 to 300,000 distinct CDR3 sequences, with around a sixth occurring only once. This clonotype appeared many times. From germline, CDR1 is MNHEY and CDR2 SVGAGI. The CDR3 length is 13 residues. Trimming stripped 8 bases from V and 8 bases from J, with 17 bases between. J is TRBJ2-3 and V is TRBV6-5; TRBD1 is a possible D gene (6 bases). The clonotype was recovered from a man in his late teens or twenties who had mild COVID-19 (a few samples of this study predate the infection). Cell type and time point are not known. The sequenced material came from PBMCs or a T cell subset sorted from them (not recorded which). CDR3 DNA: TGTGCCAGCCCCCCTTGGAGCAGGGGTACGCAGTATTTT. It encodes CASPPWSRGTQYF.